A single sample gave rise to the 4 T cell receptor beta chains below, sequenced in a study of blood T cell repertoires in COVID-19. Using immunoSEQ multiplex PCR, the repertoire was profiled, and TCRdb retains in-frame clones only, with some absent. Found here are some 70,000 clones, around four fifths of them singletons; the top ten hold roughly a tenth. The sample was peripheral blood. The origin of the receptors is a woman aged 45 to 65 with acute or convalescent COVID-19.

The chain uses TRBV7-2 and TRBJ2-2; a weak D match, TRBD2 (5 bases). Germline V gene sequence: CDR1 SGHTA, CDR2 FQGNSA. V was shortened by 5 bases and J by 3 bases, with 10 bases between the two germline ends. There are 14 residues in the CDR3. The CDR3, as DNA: TGTGCCAGCAGCGACTGGACTGACACCGGGGAGCTGTTTTTT. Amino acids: CASSDWTDTGELFF.

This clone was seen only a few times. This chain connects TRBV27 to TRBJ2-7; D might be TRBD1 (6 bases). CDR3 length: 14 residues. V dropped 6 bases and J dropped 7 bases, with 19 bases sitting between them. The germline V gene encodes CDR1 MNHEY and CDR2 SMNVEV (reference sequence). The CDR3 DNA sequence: TGTGCCAGCAGACAGGGTCCCCTTACTAGGGAGCAGTACTTC. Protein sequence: CASRQGPLTREQYF.

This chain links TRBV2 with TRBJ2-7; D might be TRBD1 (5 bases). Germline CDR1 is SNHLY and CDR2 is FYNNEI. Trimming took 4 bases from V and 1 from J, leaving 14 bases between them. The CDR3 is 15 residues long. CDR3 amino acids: CASSAVRVISYEQYF. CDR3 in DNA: TGTGCCAGCAGTGCTGTCAGGGTCATATCCTACGAGCAGTACTTC.

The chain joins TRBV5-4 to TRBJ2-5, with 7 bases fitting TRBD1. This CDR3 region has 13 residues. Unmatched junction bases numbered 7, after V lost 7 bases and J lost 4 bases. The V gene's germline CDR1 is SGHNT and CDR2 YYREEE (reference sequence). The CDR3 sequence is CASARDSGETQYF. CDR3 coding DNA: TGTGCCAGCGCTCGGGACAGTGGAGAGACCCAGTACTTC.